These 3 T cell receptor beta chains originate from one sample sequenced in a study. TCRdb analysed the RT-PCR reads with MiXCR anew, one entry per CDR3 protein. The sample holds 550,000 to 750,000 distinct CDR3 sequences, 12% to 15% seen once. Sequences were obtained from memory CD4+ T cells from blood. These receptors were taken from a female donor in good health, serving as a healthy control.

The chain joins TRBV20-1 to TRBJ1-5, with D tentatively TRBD1 (5 bases). The CDR3 is made up of 14 amino acids. Trimming pared 6 bases from V and 0 bases from J, leaving 12 bases between. The germline V gene has CDR1 DFQATT and CDR2 SNEGSKA (reference sequence). In nucleotides, the CDR3 is TGCAGTGCCCCCAGGGCGGATAGCAATCAGCCCCAGCATTTT. Translating gives CSAPRADSNQPQHF.

Worth noting for this clonotype: Its ends do not fully match the called genes, so a read error is possible. The CDR3 nucleotides read TGTGCCAACAGCCCATGGACTAACACCGGGGAGCTGTTTTTT. It codes for CANSPWTNTGELFF. The chain carries TRBV7-2 and TRBJ2-2; possible D gene TRBD2, 5 bases. This CDR3 has 14 residues. Germline V lookup: CDR1 SGHTA, CDR2 FQGNSA.

The rearrangement links TRBV5-1 to TRBJ1-1; D is uncertain. Trimming shortened V by 4 bases and J by 1 base, and 11 bases separated the two germline ends. The germline gives CDR1 SGHRS, CDR2 YFSETQ. The CDR3 has 14 amino acids. CDR3 sequence: CASSPSAANTEAFF. The CDR3 bases are TGCGCCAGCAGCCCCTCGGCAGCGAACACTGAAGCTTTCTTT.